This T cell receptor (beta chain) was profiled in a study of T cells expressing NK-cell markers. Study-level points and caveats: In a few donors, these clonotypes also led the CD3+CD56-NKG2C+ fraction. Uncertainty persisted over the HCMV specificity of expanded NKG2C+ T cell clones.

Germline lookup yields CDR1 SQVTM and CDR2 ANQGSEA. CDR3 length: 13 amino acids. A 5'RACE template switching approach incorporating UMIs was used to make TCR beta cDNA. Each CDR3 protein gets one entry in TCRdb, which reprocessed the 5' RACE reads and gives no DNA. The table gives roughly 450,000 distinct CDR3 sequences; the top ten clones make up 1.4% of it. Concerning this clonotype: The target antigen is unknown.

This TCR was sampled from a woman aged 50 to 60 in good health. The specimen sequenced was blood T cells: a sorted CD56 or NKG2C T cell subset, CD4+ or CD8+ T cells, or bulk PBMC T cells (not recorded which). The chain has TRBV29-1 and TRBJ1-2; TCRdb lists TRBD1, though no DNA is available to test this call. The CDR3: CSVQQGRSRGYTF.